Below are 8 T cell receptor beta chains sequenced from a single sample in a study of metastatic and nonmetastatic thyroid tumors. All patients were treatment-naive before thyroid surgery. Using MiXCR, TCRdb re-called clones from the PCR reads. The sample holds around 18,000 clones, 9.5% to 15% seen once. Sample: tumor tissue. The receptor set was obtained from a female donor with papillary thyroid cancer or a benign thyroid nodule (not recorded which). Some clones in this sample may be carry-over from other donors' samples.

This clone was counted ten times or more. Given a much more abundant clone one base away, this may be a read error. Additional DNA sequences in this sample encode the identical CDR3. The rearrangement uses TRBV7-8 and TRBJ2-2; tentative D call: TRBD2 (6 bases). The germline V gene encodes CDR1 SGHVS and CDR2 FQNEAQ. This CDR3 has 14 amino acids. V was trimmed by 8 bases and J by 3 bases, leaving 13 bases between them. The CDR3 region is CASFRGWDTGELFF. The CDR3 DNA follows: TGTGCCAGCTTTCGGGGGTGGGACACCGGGGAGCTGTTTTTT.

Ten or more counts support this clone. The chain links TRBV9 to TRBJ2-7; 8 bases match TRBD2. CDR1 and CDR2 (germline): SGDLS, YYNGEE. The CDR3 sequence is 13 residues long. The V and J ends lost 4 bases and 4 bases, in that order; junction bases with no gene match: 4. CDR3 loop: CASSLTGGYEQYF. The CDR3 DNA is TGTGCCAGCAGCCTTACGGGGGGGTACGAGCAGTACTTC.

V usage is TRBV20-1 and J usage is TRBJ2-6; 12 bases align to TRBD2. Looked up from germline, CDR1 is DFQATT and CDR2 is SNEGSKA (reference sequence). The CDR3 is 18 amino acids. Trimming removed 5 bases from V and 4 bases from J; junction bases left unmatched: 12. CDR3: CSAFDLLAGGAGANVLTF. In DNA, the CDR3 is TGCAGTGCTTTCGATCTTCTAGCGGGAGGGGCCGGGGCCAACGTCCTGACTTTC.

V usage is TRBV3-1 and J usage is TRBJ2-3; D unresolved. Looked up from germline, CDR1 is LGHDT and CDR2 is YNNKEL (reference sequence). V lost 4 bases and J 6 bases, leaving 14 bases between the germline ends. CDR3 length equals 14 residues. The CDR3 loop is CASSPQWIQDTQYF. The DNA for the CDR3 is TGTGCCAGCAGCCCTCAATGGATACAGGATACGCAGTATTTT.

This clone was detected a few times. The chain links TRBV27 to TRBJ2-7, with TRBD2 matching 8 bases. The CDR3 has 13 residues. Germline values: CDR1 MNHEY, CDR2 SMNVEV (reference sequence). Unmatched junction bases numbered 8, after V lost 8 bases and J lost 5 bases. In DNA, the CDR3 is TGTGCCAGCTCCTCCAGCGGGAGCGACGAGCAGTACTTC. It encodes CASSSSGSDEQYF.

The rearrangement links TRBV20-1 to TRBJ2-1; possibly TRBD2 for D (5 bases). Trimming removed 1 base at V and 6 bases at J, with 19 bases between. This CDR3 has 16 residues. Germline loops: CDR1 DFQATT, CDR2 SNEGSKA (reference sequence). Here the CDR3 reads CSARGGWTQNPNEQFF. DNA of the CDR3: TGCAGTGCTAGAGGAGGGTGGACCCAGAACCCCAATGAGCAGTTCTTC.

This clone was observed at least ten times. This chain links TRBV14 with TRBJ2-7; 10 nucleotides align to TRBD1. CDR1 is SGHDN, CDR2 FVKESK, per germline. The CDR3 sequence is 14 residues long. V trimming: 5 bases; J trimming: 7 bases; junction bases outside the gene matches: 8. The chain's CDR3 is CASSSRQGAREQYF. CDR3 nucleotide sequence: TGTGCCAGCAGCTCCCGACAGGGGGCGAGAGAGCAGTACTTC.

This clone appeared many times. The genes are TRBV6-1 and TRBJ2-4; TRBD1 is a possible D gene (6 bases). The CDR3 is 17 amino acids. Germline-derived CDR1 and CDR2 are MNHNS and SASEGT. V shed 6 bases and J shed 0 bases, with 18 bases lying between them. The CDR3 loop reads CASSPWGQGLAKNIQYF. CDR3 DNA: TGTGCCAGCAGCCCTTGGGGGCAGGGCCTAGCCAAAAACATTCAGTACTTC.